The entry that follows covers one T cell receptor (beta chain) sequence. The entry originates in a study of identical twins. TCRdb used MiXCR to reprocess the 5' RACE reads, holding one entry per CDR3 protein. There are about 470,000 distinct CDR3 sequences in the sample; 24% occur only once, and 2.9% lies in the top ten. From germline, CDR1 is DFQATT and CDR2 SNEGSKA (reference sequence). This CDR3 is 15 amino acids long. V lost 3 bases and J 6 bases, leaving 21 bases between the germline ends. These data were also filed under a second study, of T cells expressing NK-cell markers.

V and J are TRBV20-1 and TRBJ2-7; D gene ambiguous. The TCR sequence derives from a woman aged 18-29 years in good health. Specimen: CD4+ T cells sorted from blood. The CDR3 coding sequence is TGCAGTGCTAGTGGCAGTCCGGGCTCCATCGTCGAGCAGTACTTC. Protein: CSASGSPGSIVEQYF.